The clone carrying this T cell receptor (beta chain) was seen at least ten times. As yet, its antigen is unknown. Using immunoSEQ multiplex PCR, the repertoire was profiled, and TCRdb retains in-frame clones only, with some absent. This table holds about 140,000 clones, 85% to 95% found once. Pooled together were second doses at about 4 or about 12 weeks. The sample originates from a study of T cell responses to AZD1222 COVID-19 vaccine. This CDR3 has 14 amino acids. V lost 3 bases and J lost 5, with 12 bases in between. CDR1 MDHEN and CDR2 SYDVKM come from the germline V gene. Points from the study as a whole: Clonal diversity was possibly underestimated, and the donors were mostly white British, with more females. Increases in Spike-specific TCR breadth and depth were seen after two AZD1222 doses.

This TCR came from an adult who received the AZD1222 COVID-19 vaccine. The chain joins TRBV28 to TRBJ2-3; no clear D gene. Sequencing used peripheral blood, obtained 28 days after the second AZD1222 dose. The CDR3 nucleotides are TGTGCCAGCAGTTTTGCCAAGGCCCTAGATACGCAGTATTTT. It yields the protein CASSFAKALDTQYF.